A single sample is the source of the 10 T cell receptor beta chains below, sequenced in a study of early T cells in non-severe SARS-CoV-2 infection. Using its own MiXCR run on the 5' RACE reads, TCRdb lists one record per CDR3 protein. The data contain roughly 40,000 distinct CDR3 sequences, roughly 7% of them singletons. The sample taken for sequencing was whole blood. Every receptor here comes from an adult who was a healthcare worker with PCR-confirmed SARS-CoV-2 infection or an uninfected control (not recorded which).

This clonotype has ten or more counts. The V and J genes are TRBV2 and TRBJ2-2; the D is unclear. Germline lookup yields CDR1 SNHLY and CDR2 FYNNEI. Trimming removed 0 bases at V and 5 bases at J, with 10 bases between. This CDR3 contains 15 residues. The CDR3 protein is CASSEATAVTGELFF. The DNA of the CDR3 is TGTGCCAGCAGTGAAGCGACGGCGGTGACCGGGGAGCTGTTTTTT.

The V and J genes are TRBV7-9 and TRBJ1-6; D unresolved. The CDR3 totals 15 residues. The V end lost 5 bases, the J end lost 8 bases, and 16 bases lay between the germline ends. CDR1 SEHNR and CDR2 FQNEAQ come from the germline V gene (reference sequence). As DNA, the CDR3 is TGTGCCAGCAGCGGGGAGGGTTTTCTTGATTCACCCCTCCACTTT. Translation: CASSGEGFLDSPLHF.

In this sample, this clonotype turned up many times. J is TRBJ1-1 and V is TRBV12-3 or TRBV12-4; perhaps TRBD1 as D (5 bases). V gave up 3 bases and J gave up 4 bases, with 9 bases separating them. The CDR3 loop spans 13 amino acids. CDR3 DNA sequence: TGTGCCAGCAGTTTTGGGGCAGTCACTGAAGCTTTCTTT. It translates to CASSFGAVTEAFF.

This clonotype was found many times. This sequence joins TRBV4-3 and TRBJ1-3; D is ambiguous. CDR3 length: 13 residues. V shed 0 bases and J shed 5 bases, with 5 bases lying between them. Germline V gene lookup returns CDR1 LGHNA and CDR2 YSLEER. CDR3: CASSQDLRNTIYF. CDR3 nucleotide sequence: TGCGCCAGCAGCCAAGATCTTAGAAACACCATATATTTT.

This clonotype was seen a few times. This chain links TRBV29-1 with TRBJ1-6, with 8 nucleotides matching TRBD1. The junction had 5 bases not matched to a gene; V was cut back by 6 bases and J by 4 bases. Germline CDR1 is SQVTM and CDR2 is ANQGSEA. The CDR3 totals 14 residues. The chain's CDR3 is CSVRGQGYNSPLHF. The CDR3 coding sequence is TGCAGCGTCCGCGGACAGGGTTATAATTCACCCCTCCACTTT.

This clonotype was detected ten times or more. This chain uses TRBV4-2 with TRBJ2-5; D call uncertain. The CDR3 is 15 amino acids. Germline loops: CDR1 LGHNA, CDR2 YNFKEQ. V lost 0 bases and J 7 bases, leaving 15 bases between the germline ends. This chain's CDR3 is CASSQDPLQMGTQYF. DNA of the CDR3: TGTGCCAGCAGCCAAGATCCGTTACAGATGGGGACCCAGTACTTC.

This clonotype was seen only a few times. This chain connects TRBV7-2 to TRBJ2-4; 9 bases line up with TRBD1. Germline V gene lookup returns CDR1 SGHTA and CDR2 FQGNSA. Trimming removed 1 base from V and 10 bases from J; junction bases left unmatched: 8. The CDR3 sequence is 15 residues long. The CDR3 loop reads CASSLVSGQGKIQYF. CDR3 in DNA: TGTGCCAGCAGCTTAGTTAGCGGACAGGGGAAAATTCAGTACTTC.

This clonotype was observed many times. The chain links TRBV6-1 to TRBJ2-3, with D unresolved. The CDR3 is made up of 12 amino acids. Germline-derived CDR1 and CDR2 are MNHNS and SASEGT. V lost 4 bases to trimming and J lost 6 bases, with 8 bases between them. The CDR3 loop is CASSVWRDTQYF. The CDR3 region has the DNA TGTGCCAGCAGTGTGTGGCGGGATACGCAGTATTTT.

This clonotype was detected only a few times. The chain links TRBV6-2 or TRBV6-3 to TRBJ1-1; 9 bases align to TRBD1. V gave up 4 bases and J gave up 5 bases; unmatched junction bases: 8. The CDR3 runs to 15 residues. Germline V gene sequence: CDR1 MNHEY, CDR2 SVGEGT. This CDR3 is CASSSPPGTGTEAFF. CDR3 coding DNA: TGTGCCAGCAGTTCCCCTCCCGGGACAGGGACTGAAGCTTTCTTT.

Ten or more counts support this clonotype. The chain couples TRBV12-3 or TRBV12-4 to TRBJ2-5; a weak D match, TRBD1 (8 bases). The CDR3 runs to 15 residues. Trimming removed 5 bases at V and 4 bases at J, with 17 bases between. CDR3 DNA sequence: TGTGCCAGCAGTGAATTACAGGGGGAGGGAGAGACCCAGTACTTC. Its protein is CASSELQGEGETQYF.